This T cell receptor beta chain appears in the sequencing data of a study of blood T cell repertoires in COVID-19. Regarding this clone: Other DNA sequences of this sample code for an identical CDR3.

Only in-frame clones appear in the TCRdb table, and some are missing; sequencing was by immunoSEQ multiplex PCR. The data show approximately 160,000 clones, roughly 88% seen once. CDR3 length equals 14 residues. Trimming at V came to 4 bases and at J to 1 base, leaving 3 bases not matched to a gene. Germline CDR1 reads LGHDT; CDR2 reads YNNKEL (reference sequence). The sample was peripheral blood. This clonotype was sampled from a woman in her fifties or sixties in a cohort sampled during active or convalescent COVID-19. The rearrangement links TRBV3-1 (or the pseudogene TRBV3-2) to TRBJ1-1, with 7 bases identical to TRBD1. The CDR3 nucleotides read TGTGCCAGCAGCCTGACAGGGCGGAACACTGAAGCTTTCTTT. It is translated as CASSLTGRNTEAFF.